The 30 T cell receptor beta chains presented below share a single source sample, sequenced in a study of cytomegalovirus exposure and HLA in healthy donors. The PCR ran on 60 Vbeta and 13 Jbeta primers. Some clones are missing from TCRdb's copy, which holds only in-frame ones; the method was immunoSEQ multiplex PCR. The table for this sample gives 50,000 to 70,000 clones. The source material was PBMCs. The receptors here all came from a man aged 45-60 years in good health and CMV-seropositive.

This chain uses TRBV6-6 with TRBJ1-1; tentatively, D is TRBD1 (5 bases). Germline CDR1 MNHNY, CDR2 SVGAGI (reference sequence). Trimming cost V 5 bases and J 6 bases, with 19 bases left between them. The length of the CDR3 is 15 residues. CDR3 loop: CASSATGGISSEAFF. The CDR3 DNA follows: TGTGCCAGCAGTGCAACGGGGGGGATCAGCTCTGAAGCTTTCTTT.

The genes are TRBV5-1 and TRBJ2-5; 10 bases are shared with TRBD1. Germline CDR1 SGHRS, CDR2 YFSETQ. The CDR3 extends over 16 amino acids. V lost 7 bases and J lost 4; bases outside the gene matches: 13. In DNA, the CDR3 is TGCGCCAGCGGCGTCGGGGACAGGGGCATAGGAGAGACCCAGTACTTC. Translating it yields CASGVGDRGIGETQYF.

V is TRBV28 and J is TRBJ1-1; weak D call: TRBD1 (5 bases). The length of the CDR3 is 17 residues. The germline V and J ends were trimmed by 2 bases and 1 base, with 17 bases remaining between them. Germline CDR1 reads MDHEN; CDR2 reads SYDVKM. CDR3 nucleotide sequence: TGTGCCAGCAGTTTAGGTCGGGGGTTCGTTGGGAACACTGAAGCTTTCTTT. Amino acids: CASSLGRGFVGNTEAFF.

The chain employs TRBV4-2 and TRBJ1-4, with 8 bases fitting TRBD1. V dropped 3 bases and J dropped 4; count of bases not matched to a gene: 7. The CDR3 extends over 16 amino acids. From germline, CDR1 is LGHNA and CDR2 YNFKEQ. As DNA, the CDR3 is TGTGCCAGCAGCCAGGGACTGACAGGGGATAATGAAAAACTGTTTTTT. Translated: CASSQGLTGDNEKLFF.

The V and J genes are TRBV5-8 and TRBJ2-1, with 10 bases matching TRBD2. CDR1 is SGHTS and CDR2 is YDEGEE in the germline V gene. The J segment lost 5 bases and the V segment lost 4 bases, leaving 6 bases of the junction unmatched. The CDR3 length is 15 residues. The CDR3 nucleotides are TGTGCCAGCAGCCCCGGGACTAGCGAAGACAATGAGCAGTTCTTC. This encodes CASSPGTSEDNEQFF.

The V gene is TRBV10-3, the J gene TRBJ2-1, with TRBD1 matching 9 bases. Losses at the gene ends were 3 bases for V and 8 bases for J; bases not matched to a gene: 2. This CDR3 contains 13 residues. Germline lookup yields CDR1 ENHRY and CDR2 SYGVKD. CDR3 in DNA: TGTGCCATCAGTGAACGGACAGGGGATGAGCAGTTCTTC. Residues: CAISERTGDEQFF.

The chain is built from TRBV18 and TRBJ2-5; 8 nucleotides agree with TRBD1. Germline trimming cut 0 bases from V and 4 bases from J; bases unmatched to any gene: 4. Germline CDR1 is KGHSH and CDR2 is LQKENI. The CDR3 covers 15 residues. The CDR3 region is CASSPPTGVRETQYF. As DNA, the CDR3 is TGTGCCAGCTCACCACCGACAGGGGTCCGAGAGACCCAGTACTTC.

The chain carries TRBV28 and TRBJ2-1; 8 nucleotides line up with TRBD2. CDR1 MDHEN and CDR2 SYDVKM come from the germline V gene. Unmatched junction bases numbered 3, after V lost 5 bases and J lost 0 bases. This CDR3 has 15 amino acids. In DNA, the CDR3 is TGTGCCAGCAGTATCCGGGGGGGCTCCTACAATGAGCAGTTCTTC. Translated: CASSIRGGSYNEQFF.

The chain employs TRBV19 and TRBJ2-7; 13 nucleotides line up with TRBD2. V was clipped by 1 base and J by 1 base; unmatched bases: 4. Germline loops: CDR1 LNHDA, CDR2 SQIVND (reference sequence). The CDR3 spans 17 residues. The CDR3 bases are TGTGCCAGTAGTATAGGGACTAGCGGGGGCCTTTCCTACGAGCAGTACTTC. Translating it yields CASSIGTSGGLSYEQYF.

The chain links TRBV2 to TRBJ1-5; D possibly corresponds to TRBD1 (6 bases). Germline loops: CDR1 SNHLY, CDR2 FYNNEI. CDR3 length: 13 residues. Trimming removed 7 bases at V and 2 bases at J, with 9 bases between. The CDR3 sequence: CASKWTGNQPQHF. For the CDR3, the DNA is TGTGCCAGCAAGTGGACAGGCAATCAGCCCCAGCATTTT.

The chain recombines TRBV7-9 with TRBJ2-7; D is unclear. The CDR3 runs 14 residues. Trimming stripped 4 bases from V and 7 bases from J, with 17 bases between. The germline V gene has CDR1 SEHNR and CDR2 FQNEAQ (reference sequence). CDR3 amino acids: CASSSRVFSLEQYF. The CDR3 DNA reads as TGTGCCAGCAGCTCCCGGGTCTTCTCCTTAGAGCAGTACTTC. The full variable domain, completed using reference TRBV7-9 and TRBJ2-7, is DTGVSQNPRHKITKRGQNVTFRCDPISEHNRLYWYRQTLGQGPEFLTYFQNEAQLEKSRLLSDRFSAERPKGSFSTLEIQRTEQGDSAMYLCASSSRVFSLEQYFGPGTRLTVT.

The V gene is TRBV19, the J gene TRBJ1-5, with TRBD1 identical over 9 bases. The CDR3 loop spans 14 amino acids. Germline V gives CDR1 LNHDA, CDR2 SQIVND (reference sequence). After removal of 7 bases from V and 7 bases from J, the junction contained 8 bases not matched to a gene. The CDR3 sequence: CASTPGTGSQPQHF. The CDR3 DNA reads TGTGCCAGTACTCCCGGGACAGGGTCCCAGCCCCAGCATTTT.

This chain connects TRBV7-6 to TRBJ2-1; TRBD1 matches 8 bases. V lost 4 bases to trimming and J lost 5 bases; unmatched junction nucleotides: 10. The germline CDR1 and CDR2 sequences are SGHVS and FNYEAQ. CDR3 length: 16 amino acids. The CDR3 here is CASSSDRGEPNNEQFF. The CDR3 DNA is TGTGCCAGCAGCTCCGACAGGGGTGAGCCTAACAATGAGCAGTTCTTC.

V is TRBV2 and J is TRBJ2-2; D remains unclear. This CDR3 region has 14 residues. CDR1 is SNHLY and CDR2 is FYNNEI in the germline V gene. Deletions cut 4 bases from V and 1 base from J, with 7 bases between. CDR3: CASSGQRNTGELFF. The CDR3 DNA is TGTGCCAGCAGTGGCCAGCGGAACACCGGGGAGCTGTTTTTT.

CDR3 protein: CASRPSAVNTGELFF. The CDR3 bases are TGTGCCAGTCGACCAAGCGCCGTGAACACCGGGGAGCTGTTTTTT. This sequence joins TRBV19 and TRBJ2-2; D remains unclear. The germline gives CDR1 LNHDA, CDR2 SQIVND (reference sequence). The CDR3 is 15 amino acids. With 8 bases removed from V and 1 base from J, the gap between germline ends came to 14 bases.

The chain has TRBV4-3 and TRBJ2-5; TRBD2 aligns across 7 bases. This CDR3 contains 17 residues. The germline V gene has CDR1 LGHNA and CDR2 YSLEER. Losses at the gene ends were 0 bases for V and 7 bases for J; bases not matched to a gene: 14. CDR3 amino acids: CASSQETAGFSGGTQYF. In DNA form, the CDR3 reads TGCGCCAGCAGCCAAGAAACAGCGGGGTTCTCCGGGGGGACCCAGTACTTC.

The V call is TRBV9, the J call TRBJ2-5, with 12 bases that match TRBD2. The V and J ends lost 2 bases and 1 base, in that order; junction bases with no gene match: 6. The CDR3 is 17 amino acids. CDR1 and CDR2 from the germline V gene are SGDLS and YYNGEE. CDR3 region: CASSVRTSGIFQETQYF. The CDR3 DNA sequence: TGTGCCAGCAGCGTGAGGACTAGCGGGATTTTCCAAGAGACCCAGTACTTC. The full variable domain, completed using reference TRBV9 and TRBJ2-5, is DSGVTQTPKHLITATGQRVTLRCSPRSGDLSVYWYQQSLDQGLQFLIQYYNGEERAKGNILERFSAQQFPDLHSELNLSSLELGDSALYFCASSVRTSGIFQETQYFGPGTRLLVL.

The chain links TRBV5-1 to TRBJ2-1; 9 bases are a match to TRBD2. From germline, CDR1 is SGHRS and CDR2 YFSETQ. Trimming took 1 base from V and 7 from J; bases not matched to a gene: 3. The CDR3 totals 14 residues. CDR3 DNA: TGCGCCAGCAGCTTGCGGCTAGCGGGGAATGAGCAGTTCTTC. Amino acid sequence: CASSLRLAGNEQFF.

This chain links TRBV2 with TRBJ1-2, with D perhaps matching TRBD1 (6 bases). V gave up 6 bases and J gave up 4 bases, with 12 bases separating them. CDR1 SNHLY and CDR2 FYNNEI come from the germline V gene. CDR3 length equals 13 residues. CDR3 region: CASRADRFYGYTF. Here the CDR3 DNA reads TGTGCCAGCAGAGCCGACAGGTTCTATGGCTACACCTTC.

The rearrangement joins TRBV10-3 to TRBJ1-1; D possibly corresponds to TRBD1 (5 bases). The ends were cut back, 7 bases at V and 4 bases at J, with 19 bases in the middle. The germline gives CDR1 ENHRY, CDR2 SYGVKD. The CDR3 has 15 residues. The CDR3 spells CAIKRESGGSTEAFF. The CDR3, as DNA: TGTGCCATCAAGCGGGAGTCTGGGGGAAGCACTGAAGCTTTCTTT.

The rearrangement uses TRBV6-5 and TRBJ1-2, with 9 bases aligning to TRBD1. The ends lost 7 bases at V and 11 bases at J; junction bases unmatched: 8. Per germline, CDR1 MNHEY and CDR2 SVGAGI. The CDR3 extends over 12 amino acids. The CDR3 DNA sequence: TGTGCCAGCACCGGAGGGACAGGGTGGTACACCTTC. It codes for CASTGGTGWYTF.

This sequence joins TRBV7-3 and TRBJ2-2; 7 bases agree with TRBD1. V was clipped by 5 bases and J by 8 bases; unmatched bases: 2. This CDR3 has 12 amino acids. Germline loops: CDR1 SGHTA, CDR2 FQGTGA. The CDR3 DNA reads TGTGCCAGCAGCCAACAGGGGGGGGAGCTGTTTTTT. Protein sequence: CASSQQGGELFF.

V is TRBV29-1 and J is TRBJ2-4; 11 nucleotides match TRBD1. Germline assignment: CDR1 SQVTM and CDR2 ANQGSEA. This CDR3 region has 17 residues. Trimming took 0 bases from V and 8 from J; bases not matched to a gene: 12. The chain's CDR3 is CSVEDTPDRGLKYIQYF. The CDR3 coding sequence is TGCAGCGTTGAAGATACCCCGGACAGGGGGCTTAAATACATTCAGTACTTC.

The chain uses TRBV7-8 and TRBJ1-4, with 7 bases identical to TRBD1. The CDR3 has 13 residues. V gave up 6 bases and J gave up 5 bases; unmatched junction bases: 3. CDR1 SGHVS and CDR2 FQNEAQ come from the germline V gene. CDR3 nucleotide sequence: TGTGCCAGCAGACGACAGGGAAATGAAAAACTGTTTTTT. Translated: CASRRQGNEKLFF.

The V and J genes are TRBV11-2 and TRBJ1-4; no clear D gene. CDR3 length equals 14 residues. Germline assignment: CDR1 SGHAT and CDR2 FQNNGV. The V gene lost 3 bases and the J gene lost 7 bases, with 12 bases spanning the gap. The CDR3 reads CASSLRPDREKLFF. As DNA, the CDR3 is TGTGCCAGCAGCTTGCGGCCCGATCGTGAAAAACTGTTTTTT.

This chain uses TRBV4-2 with TRBJ2-3, with TRBD2 matching over 13 bases. Unmatched junction bases numbered 4, after V lost 4 bases and J lost 3 bases. From germline, CDR1 is LGHNA and CDR2 YNFKEQ. CDR3 size: 16 residues. In DNA, the CDR3 is TGTGCCAGCAGCCCACGGACTAGCGGGAGTACAGATACGCAGTATTTT. Its translation: CASSPRTSGSTDTQYF.

Points on this clone: This sample also contains other DNA sequences that code for the same CDR3. The rearrangement uses TRBV7-2 and TRBJ2-7; possibly TRBD1 for D (5 bases). V was shortened by 1 base and J by 2 bases, with 12 bases between the two germline ends. CDR1 and CDR2 from the germline V gene are SGHTA and FQGNSA. The CDR3 contains 15 residues. The CDR3 is CASSLGRAGPYEQYF. The CDR3 bases are TGTGCCAGCAGCTTAGGAAGGGCAGGGCCCTACGAGCAGTACTTC.

The rearrangement uses TRBV11-3 and TRBJ1-5, with TRBD1 matching over 12 bases. The CDR3 covers 16 residues. CDR1 and CDR2 from the germline V gene are SGHNT and YENEEA. The V segment lost 5 bases and the J segment 6 bases; nucleotides outside the gene matches: 8. The CDR3 region is CASSRPGTGGGQPQHF. CDR3 DNA sequence: TGTGCCAGCAGCCGACCCGGGACAGGGGGCGGTCAGCCCCAGCATTTT. Full variable domain (outside the CDR3, taken from reference TRBV11-3 and TRBJ1-5): EAGVVQSPRYKIIEKKQPVAFWCNPISGHNTLYWYLQNLGQGPELLIRYENEEAVDDSQLPKDRFSAERLKGVDSTLKIQPAELGDSAVYLCASSRPGTGGGQPQHFGDGTRLSIL.

This chain joins TRBV19 and TRBJ1-5, with 7 bases that match TRBD1. The V gene's germline CDR1 is LNHDA and CDR2 SQIVND (reference sequence). J was trimmed by 6 bases and V by 5 bases; bases with no gene match: 10. The CDR3 loop spans 15 amino acids. DNA of the CDR3: TGTGCCAGTAGTTTCGCAGGGGGGTTCGTTCAGCCCCAGCATTTT. Translating it yields CASSFAGGFVQPQHF.

On this clone itself: The junction departs from the called germline gene at one end, perhaps through a read error. The sample holds other DNA sequences that translate to the same CDR3. The chain carries TRBV7-2 and TRBJ1-6; 8 bases agree with TRBD1. Germline CDR1 and CDR2: SGHTA and FQGNSA. This CDR3 is built from 15 residues. CDR3 region: CASSLDQGANSPLHF. In DNA, the CDR3 is TGTGCCAGCAGCTTGGACCAGGGGGCGAATTCACCCCTACACTTT.